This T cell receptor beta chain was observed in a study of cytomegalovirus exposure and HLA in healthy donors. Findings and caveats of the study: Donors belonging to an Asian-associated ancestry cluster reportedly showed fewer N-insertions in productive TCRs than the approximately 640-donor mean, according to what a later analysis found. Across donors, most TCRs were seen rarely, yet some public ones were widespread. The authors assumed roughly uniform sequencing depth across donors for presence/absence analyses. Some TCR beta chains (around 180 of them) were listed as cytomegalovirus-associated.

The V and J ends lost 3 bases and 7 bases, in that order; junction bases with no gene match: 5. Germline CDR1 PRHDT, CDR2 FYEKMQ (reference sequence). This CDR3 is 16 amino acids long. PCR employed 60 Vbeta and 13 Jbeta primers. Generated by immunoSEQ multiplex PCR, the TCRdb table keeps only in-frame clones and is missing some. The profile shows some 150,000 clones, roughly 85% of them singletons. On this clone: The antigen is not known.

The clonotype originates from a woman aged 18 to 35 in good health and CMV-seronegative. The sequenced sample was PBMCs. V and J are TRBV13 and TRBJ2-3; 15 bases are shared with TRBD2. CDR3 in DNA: TGTGCCAGCAGCTTTACCGGGACTAGCGGGAGGCATACGCAGTATTTT. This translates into CASSFTGTSGRHTQYF.